The T cell receptor (beta chain) described here comes from a study of cytomegalovirus exposure and HLA in healthy donors. PCR was performed using 60 Vbeta and 13 Jbeta primers. Clones were read by immunoSEQ multiplex PCR, and TCRdb kept only the in-frame ones, dropping some. The sample shows 150,000 to 200,000 clones, roughly 87% of them seen only once. The CDR3 spans 15 residues. V was shortened by 0 bases and J by 1 base, with 12 bases between the two germline ends. Germline CDR1 SQVTM, CDR2 ANQGSEA. The chain combines TRBV29-1 with TRBJ1-1; the D is unclear. The sample consisted of PBMCs. This TCR was sampled from a man aged 45-65 years in good health and CMV-seropositive. DNA for the CDR3: TGCAGCGTTGAAGATCCCGTTCTTTCGAACACTGAAGCTTTCTTT. Amino acids: CSVEDPVLSNTEAFF.